The clone carrying this TCR beta chain was picked up many times. Its target is unknown. V lost 5 bases to trimming and J lost 5 bases; unmatched junction nucleotides: 1. The CDR3 consists of 13 residues. This sample is drawn from a study of T cells in Graves' hyperthyroidism and ophthalmopathy. Study background: Initial diagnosis, before any treatment, was when peripheral blood was collected.

Study-wide results and caveats: Most thyroid-expanded clonotypes above 0.001 were also found in blood.

Researchers took RNA transcripts and amplified the TCR beta CDR3 regions from them. During a first-round RT-PCR of the TCR CDR3, the HTBI primer set was used. TCRdb fed the multiplex PCR reads into MiXCR, producing one record per CDR3 protein. This sample carries about 480,000 distinct CDR3 sequences, around 22% of them seen once, and the ten largest clones take about 11%. Active moderate-to-severe ophthalmopathy, Clinical Activity Score at least 3, NOSPECS at least 4, under 3 months' duration. PBMCs came from over 8.5 ml fresh peripheral blood. The gene calls are TRBV12-3 or TRBV12-4 and TRBJ1-5, with 9 bases matching TRBD1. The TCR comes from a woman aged 25 to 45 with Graves' ophthalmopathy. Sequencing input: blood. The CDR3 DNA reads as TGTGCCAGCAGTAGGGACAGGGATCAGCCCCAGCATTTT. Translation: CASSRDRDQPQHF.